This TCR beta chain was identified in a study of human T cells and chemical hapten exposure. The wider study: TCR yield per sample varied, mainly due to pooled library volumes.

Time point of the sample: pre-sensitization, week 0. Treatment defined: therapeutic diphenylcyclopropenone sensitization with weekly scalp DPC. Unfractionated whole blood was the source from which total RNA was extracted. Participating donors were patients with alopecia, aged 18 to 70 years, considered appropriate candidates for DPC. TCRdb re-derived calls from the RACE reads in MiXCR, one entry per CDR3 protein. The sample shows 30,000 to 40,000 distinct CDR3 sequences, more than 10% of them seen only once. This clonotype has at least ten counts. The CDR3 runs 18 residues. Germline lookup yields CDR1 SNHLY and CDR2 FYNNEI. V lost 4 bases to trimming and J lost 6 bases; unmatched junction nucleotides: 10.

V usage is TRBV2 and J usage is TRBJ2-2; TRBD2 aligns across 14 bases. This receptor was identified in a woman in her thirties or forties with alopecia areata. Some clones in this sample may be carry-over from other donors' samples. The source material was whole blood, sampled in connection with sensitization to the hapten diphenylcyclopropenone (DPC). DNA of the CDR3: TGTGCCAGCAGTGTTCAGGCCCCGGGACTAGCGGGAGCCGGGGAGCTGTTTTTT. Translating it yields CASSVQAPGLAGAGELFF.